This T cell receptor (beta chain) was sequenced in a study of blood T cell repertoires in COVID-19. About the study: The cDNA or gDNA used as material had been derived from T cells, B-cell-depleted T cells, or PBMCs.

In germline, CDR1 is MNHEY, CDR2 SVGAGI. This CDR3 is 13 amino acids long. V was clipped by 4 bases and J by 6 bases, with 11 bases between them. With respect to this clone: Other DNA sequences of this sample code for an identical CDR3.

Assay used: immunoSEQ multiplex PCR; TCRdb lists only in-frame clones, some missing. Among some 76,000 clones listed, around 86% were seen once. This receptor was obtained from a woman between 18 and 30 years old with acute or convalescent COVID-19. Specimen: peripheral blood. This chain uses TRBV6-5 with TRBJ2-3; D perhaps matches TRBD2 (7 bases). This CDR3 is CASSWEGGDTQYF. The CDR3 coding sequence is TGTGCCAGCAGTTGGGAGGGGGGGGATACGCAGTATTTT.